This TCR beta chain was observed in a study of shared clonotypes between healthy human individuals. About the research overall: Participating donors consisted of two women and a few men aged 18 to 49.

Concerning this clone itself: The sample holds other DNA sequences that translate to the same CDR3.

The germline V gene has CDR1 KGHSH and CDR2 LQKENI. V lost 3 bases to trimming and J lost 3 bases, with 9 bases between them. The CDR3 consists of 13 residues. Clones were sequenced by immunoSEQ multiplex PCR, and TCRdb holds only the in-frame ones, with some missing. The sample yields some 380,000 clones, roughly 96% seen once. The origin of this receptor is a man aged 25-45 years in good health. V is TRBV18 and J is TRBJ2-7; unclear D gene. Sequencing was carried out using memory CD8+ T cells sorted from blood. The subset was: CD45RO+ cells pooled with CCR7-negative TemRA cells. The CDR3 sequence: CASSPVPGYEQYF. The DNA of the CDR3 is TGTGCCAGCTCACCCGTCCCGGGCTACGAGCAGTACTTC.